Only a few counts were recorded for the clone carrying this TCR beta chain. What it binds is not known. CDR3 length: 13 residues. Germline V gene sequence: CDR1 SGHTA, CDR2 FQGNSA. V lost 4 bases to trimming and J lost 6 bases, with 12 bases between them. This sample stems from a study of response to subunit inactivated influenza vaccine. TCRdb ran MiXCR on the RT-PCR reads and lists one entry per CDR3 protein. Among hundreds of thousands of distinct CDR3 sequences, around 18% were seen once, and the ten largest hold around 9.9%. General observations from the study: The authors suggested that few new T cells are recruited per seasonal influenza vaccination.

The TCR was taken from a man aged 45-65 years who received an inactivated influenza vaccine. The sequenced sample was PBMCs from blood, obtained less than 6 days after vaccination. The chain joins TRBV7-2 to TRBJ1-2; D unclear. The CDR3, as DNA: TGTGCCAGCAGCTCACTCGCCCTAAATGGCTACACCTTC. Translated, it gives CASSSLALNGYTF.